The present entry profiles one TCR beta chain with its context. The data derive from a study of blood T cell repertoires in COVID-19. About the research overall: COVID-19 samples from acute and convalescent phases originated in the United States, Italy and Spain. T cells, B-cell-depleted T cells, or PBMCs supplied cDNA or gDNA.

The germline CDR1 and CDR2 sequences are LGHNA and YSLEER. This CDR3 contains 15 residues. V was clipped by 1 base and J by 1 base, with 11 bases between them. In the original analysis: Reference gene primer amplification gave estimated nucleated cell counts. Assay used: immunoSEQ multiplex PCR; TCRdb lists only in-frame clones, some missing. V, J and clone size were drawn from that table, and D and trimming were deduced from the DNA. The sample comprises about 270,000 clones, 65% to 90% of which are singletons, and more than 10% rests with the top ten. The chain joins TRBV4-3 to TRBJ2-7; D may be TRBD2 (6 bases). This receptor was identified in a human donor in a cohort sampled during active COVID-19. The specimen sequenced was peripheral blood. CDR3 sequence reads: CASSQGASASYEQYF. Written as DNA, the CDR3 is TGCGCCAGCAGCCAAGGGGCTAGCGCGTCCTACGAGCAGTACTTC.